This T cell receptor beta chain was found in a study of T-cell memory formation after mild COVID-19. About the research overall: TCR clusters mostly belonged to single donors.

Using its own MiXCR run on the 5' RACE reads, TCRdb lists one record per CDR3 protein. The sample shows over 120,000 distinct CDR3 sequences, 15% to 20% of them seen only once. This clonotype showed up many times. No antigen is known for it. Study-wide results and limits: Contracting clones from day 15 to 85 had balanced CD4/CD8; later expanders favoured CD4+. Cross-reactive memory apparently joined, as some responding clones appeared in pre-infection memory.

The V and J ends lost 4 bases and 0 bases respectively, with 6 bases between them. The length of the CDR3 is 14 residues. Germline V gene sequence: CDR1 MNHNS, CDR2 SASEGT. The rearrangement joins TRBV6-1 to TRBJ2-2; D may be TRBD1 (5 bases). This clonotype was sampled from an adult woman who had mild COVID-19 (a few samples of this study predate the infection). Cell type and time point are not known. The source material was PBMCs or a T cell subset sorted from them (not recorded which). CDR3 residues: CASSATANTGELFF. The CDR3 region has the DNA TGTGCCAGCAGTGCGACAGCGAACACCGGGGAGCTGTTTTTT.